This T cell receptor (beta chain) was recorded in a study of blood T cells in healthy people across ages. Per the germline V gene, CDR1 is SGHDN and CDR2 is FVKESK. The CDR3 extends over 14 amino acids. The V and J ends lost 3 bases and 8 bases respectively, with 11 bases between them. For the second PCR, which ran for roughly 7 to 11 cycles, a sample-barcoded 5' primer and a J-beta primer mix were used. TCRdb redid the calling of the 5' RACE reads with MiXCR, one entry per CDR3 protein. The sample has 1 million to 1.2 million distinct CDR3 sequences, under 40% seen once. This receptor was identified in a man between 18 and 29 years old in good health. V gene TRBV14 combines with J gene TRBJ1-6, with D uncertain. Sequenced input: blood. The CDR3 DNA sequence: TGTGCCAGCAGCCAGGCCATAGCGGATTCACCCCTCCACTTT. Protein: CASSQAIADSPLHF.